This T cell receptor beta chain comes out of a study of STAT3 mutations in large granular lymphocyte leukemia (dated by TCRdb to the late 2010s). The study in broad terms: Roughly half of the T-LGLL patients who were sequenced longitudinally carried canonical activating STAT3 mutations. Over half of the T-LGLL patients were given one or more immunosuppressive therapy regimens, and approximately 41% of the treated patients had a hematologic response. Patients with T-cell large granular lymphocyte leukemia underwent serial deep sequencing of TCRbeta CDR3 and STAT3 to reconstruct clonal hierarchy and dynamics. Roughly 19 representative T-LGLL cases were selected from an initial cohort of about 200 LGL patients for longitudinal TCRbeta and STAT3 sequencing. A couple of patients with natural killer LGL leukemia were also sequenced longitudinally as controls within the study. On average, sequencing was done at around 4 time points per patient, with the number of samplings ranging from 2 to 8. Broad study findings and their caveats: Linking therapy response to changes in TCR clonal burden was complicated by variable intervals between samplings and by differing treatment regimens. In several patients, dominant TCR clone burden exceeded STAT3 mutant burden, suggesting STAT3 mutation arose secondarily within a pre-expanded clone. Because no samples were available when a clone first appeared, clonal expansion was inferred from samplings taken at other points. TCR clonotype switching after therapy was seen in about 30% of the 18 patients, with all newly emerging clones being STAT3 wild type. All T-LGLL patients had at least one immunodominant TCRbeta clonotype, and roughly half had multiple immunodominant subclonotypes. Persisting codominant clonotypes in some patients meant a small but highly pathogenic clone may have been missed.

DNA was extracted from blood mononuclear cells, and the same DNA was used for both TCR and STAT3 sequencing. Per the germline V gene, SQVTM is the CDR1 and ANQGSEA is the CDR2. A distance of 3 bases separates the germline ends of V and J, which lose 5 bases and 2 bases respectively. Its CDR3 holds 10 amino acids, cysteine through phenylalanine. CDR3 DNA is the only sequence kept; it has 30 bases, read in frame from the first base. An Illumina MiSeq was used to sequence the TCRbeta libraries, yielding an average of approximately 40,000 productive templates per sample. TCRbeta CDR3 libraries were generated with the immunoSEQ assay using multiplex PCR amplification. The study's own analysis went as follows. Repertoire diversity was computed as previously defined, with values near 0 indicating extremely monoclonal samples. The source is immuneACCESS, and TCRdb retained only in-frame sequences with V and J called. Part of the clones is not carried over; for the studies checked, unresolved V genes explain less than half of this, and the remainder is unexplained. V and J calls and clone size are as listed in that table; D and trimming were resolved from the DNA. The sample records approximately 4,000 clones, roughly two fifths of which are singletons. The ten largest account for approximately 85% of the sample.

This clone has more than one count but fewer than ten. Its antigen is unknown. No base qualities exist here, and no much larger clone lies one base off it. This TCR derives from a man aged 55-75 years with T-cell large granular lymphocyte leukemia. Some clones in this sample may be carry-over from other donors' samples. The age is the age at diagnosis. Sequenced: peripheral blood mononuclear cells. The chain uses TRBV29-1 and TRBJ1-1; too little of a D gene remains to name it. The CDR3 amino acid sequence is: CSVRNTEAFF. The DNA is TGCAGCGTTCGTAACACTGAAGCTTTCTTT.